Shown below are 27 T cell receptor beta chains from a single sample sequenced in a study of cytomegalovirus exposure and HLA in healthy donors. The PCR was carried out with 60 Vbeta primers and 13 Jbeta primers. The protocol was immunoSEQ multiplex PCR, while the TCRdb copy is restricted to in-frame clones and leaves out a portion. Reported are 100,000 to 150,000 clones; the ten largest clones contain approximately 2%. Sequenced material: PBMCs. Every receptor here comes from a man between 40 and 49 years old in good health and CMV-seronegative.

CDR3 in amino acids: CASSERTVTYEQYF. CDR3 nucleotides: TGTGCCAGCAGTGAAAGAACGGTGACCTACGAGCAGTACTTC. The chain carries TRBV2 and TRBJ2-7; unclear D gene. Deletions cut 2 bases from V and 2 bases from J, with 10 bases between. CDR1 is SNHLY, CDR2 FYNNEI, per germline. CDR3 length: 14 amino acids.

Written as DNA, the CDR3 is TGTGCCAGCGGTCAAAGGGGCAAAAACATTCAGTACTTC. Residues: CASGQRGKNIQYF. The chain employs TRBV27 and TRBJ2-4, with D maybe TRBD1 (5 bases). The germline CDR1 and CDR2 sequences are MNHEY and SMNVEV (reference sequence). Trimming took 8 bases from V and 3 from J, leaving 11 bases between them. This CDR3 is 13 amino acids long.

The chain couples TRBV11-3 to TRBJ2-1, with D unclear. V lost 3 bases to trimming and J lost 4 bases, with 13 bases between them. Germline V gene sequence: CDR1 SGHNT, CDR2 YENEEA. This CDR3 is built from 15 residues. The CDR3 is CASSLGRVIYNEQFF. Written as DNA, the CDR3 is TGTGCCAGCAGCTTGGGTCGGGTTATATACAATGAGCAGTTCTTC.

The chain employs TRBV6-1 and TRBJ2-2; TRBD2 matches at 7 bases. V lost 6 bases to trimming and J lost 0 bases; unmatched junction nucleotides: 1. The CDR3 runs 14 residues. Germline V gene sequence: CDR1 MNHNS, CDR2 SASEGT. DNA for the CDR3: TGTGCCAGCAGGAGCGGGGCGAACACCGGGGAGCTGTTTTTT. This gives the protein CASRSGANTGELFF.

CDR3 DNA: TGTGCCAGCAGCTTTGGTTCGGGGGCAACTAATGAAAAACTGTTTTTT. This sequence encodes CASSFGSGATNEKLFF. This rearrangement joins TRBV7-2 to TRBJ1-4; a weak D match, TRBD1 (5 bases). With 3 bases removed from V and 0 bases from J, the gap between germline ends came to 11 bases. Germline CDR1 reads SGHTA; CDR2 reads FQGNSA. The length of the CDR3 is 16 residues.

The gene calls are TRBV2 and TRBJ2-7; 10 bases align to TRBD1. The CDR3 length is 16 residues. Germline-derived CDR1 and CDR2 are SNHLY and FYNNEI. V was clipped by 6 bases and J by 2 bases; unmatched bases: 10. The CDR3 is CASSLTWTGGPYEQYF. The CDR3 bases are TGTGCCAGCAGCTTAACCTGGACAGGGGGTCCCTACGAGCAGTACTTC.

The chain employs TRBV6-5 and TRBJ1-5; D possibly corresponds to TRBD1 (5 bases). V dropped 6 bases and J dropped 2 bases, with 14 bases sitting between them. The CDR3 runs 15 residues. The germline V gene has CDR1 MNHEY and CDR2 SVGAGI. The CDR3 reads CASRMRGGRNQPQHF. As DNA, the CDR3 is TGTGCCAGCAGGATGAGGGGAGGACGCAATCAGCCCCAGCATTTT.

This chain uses TRBV7-9 with TRBJ2-3; 7 bases agree with TRBD2. The CDR3 spans 17 residues. The V and J ends lost 3 bases and 5 bases, in that order; junction bases with no gene match: 14. The germline CDR1 and CDR2 sequences are SEHNR and FQNEAQ (reference sequence). The CDR3 sequence is CASSFSWAGVYEDTQYF. The CDR3 DNA reads TGTGCCAGCAGCTTTTCTTGGGCGGGAGTATATGAAGATACGCAGTATTTT.

To note about this clone: The same CDR3 also results from other DNA sequences found in this sample. The CDR3 region has the DNA TGTGCCATCAGTGACGGACTAGCGGGGAACTACGAGCAGTACTTC. It yields the protein CAISDGLAGNYEQYF. V usage is TRBV10-3 and J usage is TRBJ2-7, with 12 bases fitting TRBD2. There are 15 residues in the CDR3. In germline, CDR1 is ENHRY, CDR2 SYGVKD. V gave up 3 bases and J gave up 3 bases; unmatched junction bases: 3.

As for this clone: An end of the junction differs from the germline gene, which may be a read error. The genes are TRBV7-7 and TRBJ2-7; the D gene is possibly TRBD2 (5 bases). CDR3 length equals 14 residues. The germline CDR1 and CDR2 sequences are SSHAT and FNYEAQ (reference sequence). CDR3 coding DNA: TGTGCTAGCAGCCCAACCGACGGGAATTACGAGCAGTACTTC. Translated, it gives CASSPTDGNYEQYF. Full variable domain (remainder filled in from reference TRBV7-7 and TRBJ2-7): GAGVSQSPRYKVTKRGQDVTLRCDPISSHATLYWYQQALGQGPEFLTYFNYEAQPDKSGLPSDRFSAERPEGSISTLTIQRTEQRDSAMYRCASSPTDGNYEQYFGPGTRLTVT.

The rearrangement joins TRBV19 to TRBJ1-1, with D maybe TRBD1 (6 bases). V was pared by 4 bases and J by 3 bases, with 12 bases between. The CDR3 spans 14 residues. Germline V gene sequence: CDR1 LNHDA, CDR2 SQIVND (reference sequence). CDR3 coding DNA: TGTGCCAGTAGTAAAGACAGGTTCGACACTGAAGCTTTCTTT. Its protein product is CASSKDRFDTEAFF.

The rearrangement joins TRBV7-2 to TRBJ2-7; 9 nucleotides line up with TRBD1. The CDR3 is 16 amino acids. J lost 2 bases, V lost 6 bases, and 11 bases had no gene match. The germline gives CDR1 SGHTA, CDR2 FQGNSA. CDR3 bases: TGTGCCAGCAGGCCCTTTTCGGGACAGGGCACCTACGAGCAGTACTTC. This gives the protein CASRPFSGQGTYEQYF. The full variable domain, with the rest looked up from reference TRBV7-2 and TRBJ2-7, is GAGVSQSPSNKVTEKGKDVELRCDPISGHTALYWYRQSLGQGLEFLIYFQGNSAPDKSGLPSDRFSAERTGGSVSTLTIQRTQQEDSAVYLCASRPFSGQGTYEQYFGPGTRLTVT.

Concerning this clone itself: Germline and junction disagree at one end, which may indicate a read error. V gene TRBV7-7 combines with J gene TRBJ2-1; 8 bases are shared with TRBD2. The CDR3 runs to 15 residues. The germline gives CDR1 SSHAT, CDR2 FNYEAQ (reference sequence). The CDR3 nucleotides are TGTGCTAGCAGCTTAGGGGGACTAGGTGGAAATGAGCAGTTCTTC. Protein product: CASSLGGLGGNEQFF.

V and J are TRBV5-1 and TRBJ2-3, with 8 bases fitting TRBD2. CDR1 is SGHRS and CDR2 is YFSETQ in the germline V gene. V shed 4 bases, J shed 1 base, and the junction held 8 bases outside the gene matches. The CDR3 contains 16 residues. CDR3 sequence (DNA): TGCGCCAGCAGCCCCCCGGGACTAGGAGGCACAGATACGCAGTATTTT. Its protein product is CASSPPGLGGTDTQYF.

The rearrangement joins TRBV9 to TRBJ1-1; a weak D match, TRBD1 (6 bases). This CDR3 spans 13 amino acids. Germline-derived CDR1 and CDR2 are SGDLS and YYNGEE. Deletions cut 1 base from V and 5 bases from J, with 9 bases between. The CDR3 sequence is CASSVTGSTEAFF. The CDR3 bases are TGTGCCAGCAGCGTAACAGGGTCTACTGAAGCTTTCTTT.

The V and J genes are TRBV6-6 and TRBJ2-2; 7 nucleotides align to TRBD1. Losses at the gene ends were 7 bases for V and 4 bases for J; bases not matched to a gene: 9. This CDR3 comprises 15 residues. Germline V gene lookup returns CDR1 MNHNY and CDR2 SVGAGI (reference sequence). The CDR3 region has the DNA TGTGCCAGCAAACCGCGACAGGGATTCACCGGGGAGCTGTTTTTT. This encodes CASKPRQGFTGELFF.

J is TRBJ2-1 and V is TRBV7-8; 9 bases align to TRBD2. V lost 4 bases and J lost 7; bases outside the gene matches: 11. The CDR3 runs 16 residues. Germline V gives CDR1 SGHVS, CDR2 FQNEAQ. The DNA for the CDR3 is TGTGCCAGCAGCTACGCAATCGGGCTAGCGGGAAATGAGCAGTTCTTC. It codes for CASSYAIGLAGNEQFF.

The rearrangement links TRBV27 to TRBJ1-4; D is ambiguous. V was cut by 5 bases and J by 5 bases, with 15 bases left in between. The CDR3 is 15 residues long. Germline CDR1 MNHEY, CDR2 SMNVEV (reference sequence). The CDR3 DNA reads TGTGCCAGCAGTCCAAGAGGGAGAGAAAATGAAAAACTGTTTTTT. Translated: CASSPRGRENEKLFF.

The chain uses TRBV19 and TRBJ2-2, with 7 bases identical to TRBD2. The V and J ends lost 3 bases and 2 bases, in that order; junction bases with no gene match: 3. In germline, CDR1 is LNHDA, CDR2 SQIVND (reference sequence). This CDR3 is built from 15 residues. The CDR3 sequence is CASSMGRANTGELFF. The CDR3 DNA follows: TGTGCCAGTAGTATGGGGAGGGCTAACACCGGGGAGCTGTTTTTT.

The chain has TRBV7-9 and TRBJ2-2; D may be TRBD2 (6 bases). This CDR3 is built from 16 residues. V gave up 3 bases and J gave up 6 bases, with 17 bases separating them. The germline V gene has CDR1 SEHNR and CDR2 FQNEAQ (reference sequence). The CDR3 bases are TGTGCCAGCAGCTTTTCCGGGACGGGAGTTCCCGGGGAGCTGTTTTTT. Amino acid sequence: CASSFSGTGVPGELFF.

The chain joins TRBV11-2 to TRBJ2-7; 7 nucleotides line up with TRBD2. The V segment lost 1 base and the J segment 6 bases; nucleotides outside the gene matches: 6. The length of the CDR3 is 14 residues. Germline V gene data show CDR1 as SGHAT and CDR2 as FQNNGV. CDR3 DNA sequence: TGTGCCAGCAGCTTAGGGGCGGGAGCACGCGAGCAGTACTTC. It translates to CASSLGAGAREQYF.

The V call is TRBV18, the J call TRBJ2-7; D not resolved. This CDR3 is 13 amino acids long. Germline V gives CDR1 KGHSH, CDR2 LQKENI. Deletions cut 6 bases from V and 0 bases from J, with 9 bases between. CDR3 region: CASSLPGSYEQYF. The CDR3 nucleotides read TGTGCCAGCTCGCTCCCCGGCTCCTACGAGCAGTACTTC. The complete variable domain, with remaining parts taken from reference TRBV18 and TRBJ2-7, reads NAGVMQNPRHLVRRRGQEARLRCSPMKGHSHVYWYRQLPEEGLKFMVYLQKENIIDESGMPKERFSAEFPKEGPSILRIQQVVRGDSAAYFCASSLPGSYEQYFGPGTRLTVT.

The chain is built from TRBV7-9 and TRBJ2-7, with 9 bases lining up with TRBD2. Germline V lookup: CDR1 SEHNR, CDR2 FQNEAQ (reference sequence). The CDR3 spans 15 residues. Germline trimming cut 4 bases from V and 5 bases from J; bases unmatched to any gene: 9. The CDR3 coding sequence is TGTGCCAGCAGCTCGCGGGGGGGGGCCCAGGACGAGCAGTACTTC. Its protein product is CASSSRGGAQDEQYF.

The chain has TRBV5-1 and TRBJ1-1; tentative D call: TRBD1 (6 bases). The CDR3 contains 15 residues. Per the germline V gene, CDR1 is SGHRS and CDR2 is YFSETQ. Trimming shortened V by 4 bases and J by 1 base, and 14 bases separated the two germline ends. The CDR3: CASSRSGDKNTEAFF. For the CDR3, the DNA is TGCGCCAGCAGCCGGAGCGGGGACAAGAACACTGAAGCTTTCTTT.

The chain recombines TRBV19 with TRBJ2-7; D is possibly TRBD2 (5 bases). CDR1 is LNHDA and CDR2 is SQIVND in the germline V gene (reference sequence). The CDR3 spans 14 residues. Trimming stripped 3 bases from V and 2 bases from J, with 11 bases between. CDR3 region: CASSIMKGAYEQYF. Written as DNA, the CDR3 is TGTGCCAGTAGTATCATGAAGGGAGCCTACGAGCAGTACTTC. The whole variable domain, remainder taken from reference TRBV19 and TRBJ2-7, is DGGITQSPKYLFRKEGQNVTLSCEQNLNHDAMYWYRQDPGQGLRLIYYSQIVNDFQKGDIAEGYSVSREKKESFPLTVTSAQKNPTAFYLCASSIMKGAYEQYFGPGTRLTVT.

Concerning this clone itself: Other nucleotide sequences from this sample produce the same CDR3. The chain has TRBV4-1 and TRBJ2-5, with D possibly TRBD2 on 5 matching bases. The CDR3 extends over 15 amino acids. Germline V gives CDR1 MGHRA, CDR2 YSYEKL. V dropped 1 base and J dropped 5 bases, with 14 bases sitting between them. The CDR3 bases are TGCGCCAGCAGCCAAGTCCGGGAAAGGACTGAGACCCAGTACTTC. Protein: CASSQVRERTETQYF.

The genes are TRBV5-4 and TRBJ2-7, with D perhaps TRBD2 (5 bases). The CDR3 runs 12 residues. Germline CDR1 and CDR2: SGHNT and YYREEE (reference sequence). V was clipped by 4 bases and J by 5 bases, with 10 bases between them. CDR3 protein: CASSEGVNEQYF. Here the CDR3 DNA reads TGTGCCAGCAGCGAGGGAGTAAACGAGCAGTACTTC.